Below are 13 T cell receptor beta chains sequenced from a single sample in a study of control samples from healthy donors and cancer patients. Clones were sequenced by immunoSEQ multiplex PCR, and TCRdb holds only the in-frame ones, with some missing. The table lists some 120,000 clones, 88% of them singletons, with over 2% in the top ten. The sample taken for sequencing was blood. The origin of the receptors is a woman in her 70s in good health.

CDR3 bases: TGTGCCAGCAGTACCCTCGGAATGGGCACAGATACGCAGTATTTT. It yields the protein CASSTLGMGTDTQYF. V usage is TRBV6-6 and J usage is TRBJ2-3; D is unresolved. The V end was cut by 5 bases, the J end by 1 base, with 13 bases between. This CDR3 is 15 amino acids long. Germline CDR1 is MNHNY and CDR2 is SVGAGI (reference sequence).

Here the CDR3 reads CASSQDRGVDTGELFF. CDR3 DNA: TGCGCCAGCAGCCAAGATCGGGGGGTTGACACCGGGGAGCTGTTTTTT. V and J are TRBV4-3 and TRBJ2-2, with TRBD2 matching over 7 bases. There are 16 residues in the CDR3. J gave up 3 bases and V 0 bases, and 4 bases lay outside the gene matches. Per the germline V gene, CDR1 is LGHNA and CDR2 is YSLEER.

In DNA form, the CDR3 reads TGCGCCAGCAGCTCCTCCGGGACAGGGGGCGAGCAGTACTTC. Protein sequence: CASSSSGTGGEQYF. The chain is built from TRBV5-1 and TRBJ2-7, with 11 bases identical to TRBD1. The CDR3 totals 14 residues. Germline V gives CDR1 SGHRS, CDR2 YFSETQ. V dropped 3 bases and J dropped 6; count of bases not matched to a gene: 5. Together with reference TRBV5-1 and TRBJ2-7, the CDR3 gives the full variable domain: KAGVTQTPRYLIKTRGQQVTLSCSPISGHRSVSWYQQTPGQGLQFLFEYFSETQRNKGNFPGRFSGRQFSNSRSEMNVSTLELGDSALYLCASSSSGTGGEQYFGPGTRLTVT.

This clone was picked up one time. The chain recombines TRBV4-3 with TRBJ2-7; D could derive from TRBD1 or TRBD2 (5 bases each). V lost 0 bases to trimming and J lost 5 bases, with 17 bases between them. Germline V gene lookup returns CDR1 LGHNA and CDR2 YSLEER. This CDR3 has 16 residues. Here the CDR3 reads CASSQEAAGSFNEQYF. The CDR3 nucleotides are TGCGCCAGCAGCCAAGAGGCGGCAGGGAGTTTCAACGAGCAGTACTTC.

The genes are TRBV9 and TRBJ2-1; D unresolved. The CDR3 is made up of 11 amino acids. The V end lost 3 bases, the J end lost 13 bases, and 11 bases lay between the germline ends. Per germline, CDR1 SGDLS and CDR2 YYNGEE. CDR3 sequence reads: CASSAGTLQFF. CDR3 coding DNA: TGTGCCAGCAGCGCAGGAACTCTCCAGTTCTTC.

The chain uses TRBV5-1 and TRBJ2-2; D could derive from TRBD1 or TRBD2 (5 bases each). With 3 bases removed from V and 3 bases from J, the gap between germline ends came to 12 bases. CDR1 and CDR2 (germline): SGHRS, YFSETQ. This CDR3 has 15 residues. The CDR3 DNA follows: TGCGCCAGCAGCTCCGGGACGGGCGACACCGGGGAGCTGTTTTTT. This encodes CASSSGTGDTGELFF.

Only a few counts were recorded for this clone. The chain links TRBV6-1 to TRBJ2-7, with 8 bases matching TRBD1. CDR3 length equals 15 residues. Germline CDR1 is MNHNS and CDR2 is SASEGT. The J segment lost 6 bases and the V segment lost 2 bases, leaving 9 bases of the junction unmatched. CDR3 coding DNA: TGTGCCAGCAGTGAAAGGGGGACAGGCGCGTTCGAGCAGTACTTC. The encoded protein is CASSERGTGAFEQYF.

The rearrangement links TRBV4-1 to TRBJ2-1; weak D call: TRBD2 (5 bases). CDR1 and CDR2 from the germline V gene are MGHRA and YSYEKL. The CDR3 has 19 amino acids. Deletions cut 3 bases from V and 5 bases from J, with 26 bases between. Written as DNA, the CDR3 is TGCGCCAGCAGCCACCACGGATCGGAGGCGAGGGAACGGGACAATGAGCAGTTCTTC. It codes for CASSHHGSEARERDNEQFF.

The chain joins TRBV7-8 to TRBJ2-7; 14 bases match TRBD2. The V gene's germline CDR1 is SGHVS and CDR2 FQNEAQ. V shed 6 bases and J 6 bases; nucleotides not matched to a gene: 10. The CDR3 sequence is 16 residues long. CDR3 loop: CASRLRPGLAGVEQYF. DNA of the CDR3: TGTGCCAGCAGACTGAGACCGGGACTAGCGGGGGTCGAGCAGTACTTC.

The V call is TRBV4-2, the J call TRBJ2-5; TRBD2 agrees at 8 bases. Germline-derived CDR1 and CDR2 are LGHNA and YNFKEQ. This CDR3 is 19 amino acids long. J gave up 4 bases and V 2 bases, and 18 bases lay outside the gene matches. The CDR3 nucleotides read TGTGCCAGCAGCCAACCCCGACCTTTAGCGGGGCCCGCCTCAGAGACCCAGTACTTC. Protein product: CASSQPRPLAGPASETQYF.

The CDR3 coding sequence is TGTGCCAGCAGCTTAGATTTTGCTCAGGAGCAGTTCTTC. Protein sequence: CASSLDFAQEQFF. V gene TRBV11-3 combines with J gene TRBJ2-1; D is ambiguous. The CDR3 runs 13 residues. The V gene's germline CDR1 is SGHNT and CDR2 YENEEA. V was clipped by 0 bases and J by 10 bases, with 10 bases between them. Combining the CDR3 with reference TRBV11-3 and TRBJ2-1 gives the whole variable domain EAGVVQSPRYKIIEKKQPVAFWCNPISGHNTLYWYLQNLGQGPELLIRYENEEAVDDSQLPKDRFSAERLKGVDSTLKIQPAELGDSAVYLCASSLDFAQEQFFGPGTRLTVL.

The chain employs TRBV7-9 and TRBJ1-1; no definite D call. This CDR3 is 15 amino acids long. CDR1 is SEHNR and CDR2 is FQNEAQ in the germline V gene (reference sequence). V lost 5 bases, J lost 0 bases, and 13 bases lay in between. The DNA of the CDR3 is TGTGCCAGCAGCGTCAGAGGCGCGCTGAACACTGAAGCTTTCTTT. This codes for CASSVRGALNTEAFF. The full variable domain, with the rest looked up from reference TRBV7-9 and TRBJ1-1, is DTGVSQNPRHKITKRGQNVTFRCDPISEHNRLYWYRQTLGQGPEFLTYFQNEAQLEKSRLLSDRFSAERPKGSFSTLEIQRTEQGDSAMYLCASSVRGALNTEAFFGQGTRLTVV.

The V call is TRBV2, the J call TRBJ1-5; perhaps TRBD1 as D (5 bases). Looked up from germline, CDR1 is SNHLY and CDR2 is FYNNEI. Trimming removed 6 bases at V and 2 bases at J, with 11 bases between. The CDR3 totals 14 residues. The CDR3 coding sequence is TGTGCCAGCAGGGGCCGAGGGGGCAATCAGCCCCAGCATTTT. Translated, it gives CASRGRGGNQPQHF.